The 6 T cell receptor beta chains given below trace back to one sample, sequenced in a study of cytomegalovirus exposure and HLA in healthy donors. Primers included in the PCR were 60 Vbeta and 13 Jbeta primers. Some clones are missing from TCRdb's copy, which holds only in-frame ones; the method was immunoSEQ multiplex PCR. The sample shows tens of thousands of clones, just under 80% of them seen only once. Sequencing was done on a sample of PBMCs. All receptors come from a male donor in good health and CMV-seropositive.

The CDR3 DNA reads TGCGCCAGCAGCTTGGCCGCGGTCTACAATGAGCAGTTCTTC. Encoded protein: CASSLAAVYNEQFF. V and J are TRBV5-1 and TRBJ2-1; D ambiguous. This CDR3 comprises 14 residues. CDR1 and CDR2 (germline): SGHRS, YFSETQ. Deletions cut 0 bases from V and 3 bases from J, with 7 bases between.

The gene calls are TRBV5-4 and TRBJ2-1; 11 bases fit TRBD2. This CDR3 contains 14 residues. Germline V lookup: CDR1 SGHNT, CDR2 YYREEE (reference sequence). V was pared by 2 bases and J by 8 bases, with 3 bases of the junction left unmatched. The CDR3 sequence: CASSFSGRADEQFF. The CDR3 DNA reads as TGTGCCAGCAGCTTTAGCGGGAGGGCGGATGAGCAGTTCTTC. Full variable domain (outside the CDR3, taken from reference TRBV5-4 and TRBJ2-1): ETGVTQSPTHLIKTRGQQVTLRCSSQSGHNTVSWYQQALGQGPQFIFQYYREEENGRGNFPPRFSGLQFPNYSSELNVNALELDDSALYLCASSFSGRADEQFFGPGTRLTVL.

The V call is TRBV5-1, the J call TRBJ2-1; 9 bases are shared with TRBD1. The germline V gene encodes CDR1 SGHRS and CDR2 YFSETQ. The CDR3 is 16 amino acids. Trimming at V came to 4 bases and at J to 3 bases, leaving 8 bases not matched to a gene. The CDR3 spells CASSPRRTGDYNEQFF. In DNA, the CDR3 is TGCGCCAGCAGCCCTAGGAGGACAGGGGACTACAATGAGCAGTTCTTC.

The chain carries TRBV6-1 and TRBJ2-5, with 9 bases that match TRBD2. The trim removed 11 bases at V and 3 bases at J, leaving 7 bases unmatched. The CDR3 consists of 13 residues. The germline V gene encodes CDR1 MNHNS and CDR2 SASEGT. The CDR3 loop reads CAGRSSGKETQYF. In DNA form, the CDR3 reads TGTGCCGGTCGCTCTAGCGGGAAAGAGACCCAGTACTTC.

The chain is built from TRBV19 and TRBJ1-1; a possible D gene is TRBD1 (5 bases). CDR1 LNHDA and CDR2 SQIVND come from the germline V gene (reference sequence). CDR3 length equals 13 residues. With 3 bases removed from V and 7 bases from J, the gap between germline ends came to 12 bases. The CDR3 DNA follows: TGTGCCAGTAGTATTATTGGGGCGGTTGAAGCTTTCTTT. This sequence encodes CASSIIGAVEAFF. The full variable domain, rest sourced from reference TRBV19 and TRBJ1-1, is DGGITQSPKYLFRKEGQNVTLSCEQNLNHDAMYWYRQDPGQGLRLIYYSQIVNDFQKGDIAEGYSVSREKKESFPLTVTSAQKNPTAFYLCASSIIGAVEAFFGQGTRLTVV.

This clone was observed a handful of times. V and J are TRBV29-1 and TRBJ1-1; possibly TRBD1 for D (5 bases). Trimming took off 2 bases at V and 3 bases at J, with 13 bases between the two ends. The CDR3 is made up of 14 amino acids. Germline CDR1 reads SQVTM; CDR2 reads ANQGSEA. The CDR3 DNA reads TGCAGCGTTGAACAGGGAAGTTGGTACACTGAAGCTTTCTTT. Its translation: CSVEQGSWYTEAFF.